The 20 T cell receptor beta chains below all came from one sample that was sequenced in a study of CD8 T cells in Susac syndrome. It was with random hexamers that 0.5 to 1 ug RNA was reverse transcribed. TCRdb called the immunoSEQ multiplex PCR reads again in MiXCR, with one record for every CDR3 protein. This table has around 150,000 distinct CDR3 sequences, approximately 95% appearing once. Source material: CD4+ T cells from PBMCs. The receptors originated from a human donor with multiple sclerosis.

CDR3 nucleotide sequence: TGCAGTGCTAGGCAGAATACCGGGGAGCTGTTTTTT. Encoded protein: CSARQNTGELFF. The genes are TRBV20-1 and TRBJ2-2; D is ambiguous. CDR1 and CDR2 from the germline V gene are DFQATT and SNEGSKA (reference sequence). V lost 3 bases and J 5 bases, leaving 7 bases between the germline ends. This CDR3 contains 12 residues.

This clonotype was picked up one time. The CDR3 loop is CSVYLAGGPETQYF. The DNA of the CDR3 is TGCAGCGTTTATCTAGCGGGGGGGCCGGAGACCCAGTACTTC. This chain uses TRBV29-1 with TRBJ2-5; 12 bases agree with TRBD2. The germline V gene has CDR1 SQVTM and CDR2 ANQGSEA. CDR3 length: 14 amino acids. The V segment lost 5 bases and the J segment 5 bases; nucleotides outside the gene matches: 6.

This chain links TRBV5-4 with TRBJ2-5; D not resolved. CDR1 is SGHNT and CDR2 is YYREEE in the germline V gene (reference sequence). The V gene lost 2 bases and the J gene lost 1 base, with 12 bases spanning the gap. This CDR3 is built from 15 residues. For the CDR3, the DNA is TGTGCCAGCAGCTTACGTACTGCCCTCCAAGAGACCCAGTACTTC. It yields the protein CASSLRTALQETQYF.

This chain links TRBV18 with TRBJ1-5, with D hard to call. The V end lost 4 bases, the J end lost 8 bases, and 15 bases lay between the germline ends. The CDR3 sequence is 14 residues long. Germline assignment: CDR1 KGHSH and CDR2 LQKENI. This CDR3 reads CASSRESNREPQHF. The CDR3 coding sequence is TGTGCCAGCTCACGGGAGTCCAACCGGGAGCCCCAGCATTTT.

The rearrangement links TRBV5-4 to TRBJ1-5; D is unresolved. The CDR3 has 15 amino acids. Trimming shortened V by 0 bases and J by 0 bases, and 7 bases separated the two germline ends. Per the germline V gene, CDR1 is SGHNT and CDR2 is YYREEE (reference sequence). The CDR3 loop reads CASSLGINSNQPQHF. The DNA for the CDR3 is TGTGCCAGCAGCTTGGGTATCAATAGCAATCAGCCCCAGCATTTT.

CDR3 nucleotide sequence: TGTGCCAGCAGCCTCCGGGACGGGACCGCAGCTTTCTTT. Translating gives CASSLRDGTAAFF. The V call is TRBV13, the J call TRBJ1-1, with D maybe TRBD1 (5 bases). The CDR3 loop spans 13 amino acids. Trimming shortened V by 5 bases and J by 10 bases, and 17 bases separated the two germline ends. The V gene's germline CDR1 is PRHDT and CDR2 FYEKMQ (reference sequence).

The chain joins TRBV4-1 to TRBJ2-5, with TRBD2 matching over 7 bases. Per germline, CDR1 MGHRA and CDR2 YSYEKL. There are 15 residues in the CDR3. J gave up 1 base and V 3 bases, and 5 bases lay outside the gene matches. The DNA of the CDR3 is TGCGCCAGCAGCCACGCTGGGGGGGTCCAAGAGACCCAGTACTTC. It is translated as CASSHAGGVQETQYF.

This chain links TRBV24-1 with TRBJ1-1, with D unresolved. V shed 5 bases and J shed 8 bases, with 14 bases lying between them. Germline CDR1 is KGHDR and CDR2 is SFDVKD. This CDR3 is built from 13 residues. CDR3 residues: CATSGIGRDEAFF. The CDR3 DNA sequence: TGTGCCACCAGTGGTATAGGGAGAGACGAAGCTTTCTTT.

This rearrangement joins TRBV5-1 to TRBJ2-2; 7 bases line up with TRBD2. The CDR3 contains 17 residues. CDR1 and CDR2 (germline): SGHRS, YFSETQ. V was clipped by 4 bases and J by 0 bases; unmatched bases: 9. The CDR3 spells CASSQGLVPSNTGELFF. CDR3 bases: TGCGCCAGCAGCCAAGGACTAGTTCCTTCGAACACCGGGGAGCTGTTTTTT.

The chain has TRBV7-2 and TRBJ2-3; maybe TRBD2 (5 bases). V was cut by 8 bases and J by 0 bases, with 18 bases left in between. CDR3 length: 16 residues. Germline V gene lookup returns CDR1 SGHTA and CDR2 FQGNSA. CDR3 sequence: CASRPPGSASTDTQYF. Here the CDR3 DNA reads TGTGCCAGCCGCCCTCCCGGTAGCGCAAGCACAGATACGCAGTATTTT.

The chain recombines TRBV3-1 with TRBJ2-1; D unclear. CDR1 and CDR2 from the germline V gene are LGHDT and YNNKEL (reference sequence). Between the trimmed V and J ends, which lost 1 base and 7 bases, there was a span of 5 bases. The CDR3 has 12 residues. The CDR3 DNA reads TGTGCCAGCAGCCAAGTTCAAAATGAGCAGTTCTTC. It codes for CASSQVQNEQFF.

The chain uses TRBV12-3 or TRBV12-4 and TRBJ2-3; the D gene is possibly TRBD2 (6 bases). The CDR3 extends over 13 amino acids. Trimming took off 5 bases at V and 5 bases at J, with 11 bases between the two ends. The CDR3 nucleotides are TGTGCCAGCAGTCTCCTAGCGAGAGATACGCAGTATTTT. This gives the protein CASSLLARDTQYF.

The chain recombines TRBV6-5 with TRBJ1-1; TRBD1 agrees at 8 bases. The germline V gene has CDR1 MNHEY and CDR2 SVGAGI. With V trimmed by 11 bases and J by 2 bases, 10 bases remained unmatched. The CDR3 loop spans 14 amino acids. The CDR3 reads CAARRDRGNTEAFF. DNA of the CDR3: TGTGCCGCCCGCCGCGACAGGGGAAACACTGAAGCTTTCTTT.

The CDR3 DNA is TGCGCCAGCAGCCGAGGACAGGGAAATTCACCCCTCCACTTT. This sequence encodes CASSRGQGNSPLHF. The rearrangement joins TRBV4-3 to TRBJ1-6; 8 bases line up with TRBD1. The germline CDR1 and CDR2 sequences are LGHNA and YSLEER. The CDR3 has 14 residues. With 4 bases clipped from V and 7 bases from J, the junction kept 3 bases outside the gene matches.

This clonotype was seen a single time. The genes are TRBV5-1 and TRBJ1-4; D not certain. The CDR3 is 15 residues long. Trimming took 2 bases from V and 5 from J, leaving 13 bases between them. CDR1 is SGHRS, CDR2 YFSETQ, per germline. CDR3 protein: CASSLDTLRNEKLFF. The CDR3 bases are TGCGCCAGCAGCTTAGACACCCTCCGGAATGAAAAACTGTTTTTT.

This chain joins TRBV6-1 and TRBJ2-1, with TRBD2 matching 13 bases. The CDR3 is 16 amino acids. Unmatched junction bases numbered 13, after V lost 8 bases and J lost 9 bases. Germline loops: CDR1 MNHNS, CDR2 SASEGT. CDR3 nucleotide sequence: TGTGCCAGCTCCCCCACTGTACTAGCGGGAGGGGGTGAGCAGTTCTTC. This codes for CASSPTVLAGGGEQFF.

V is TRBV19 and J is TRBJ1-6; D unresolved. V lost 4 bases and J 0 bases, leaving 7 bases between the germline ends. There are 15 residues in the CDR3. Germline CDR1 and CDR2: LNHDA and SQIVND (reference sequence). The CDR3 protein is CASSTQSSYNSPLHF. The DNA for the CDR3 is TGTGCCAGTAGTACGCAGAGCTCCTATAATTCACCCCTCCACTTT. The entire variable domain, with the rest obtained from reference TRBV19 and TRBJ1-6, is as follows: DGGITQSPKYLFRKEGQNVTLSCEQNLNHDAMYWYRQDPGQGLRLIYYSQIVNDFQKGDIAEGYSVSREKKESFPLTVTSAQKNPTAFYLCASSTQSSYNSPLHFGNGTRLTVT.

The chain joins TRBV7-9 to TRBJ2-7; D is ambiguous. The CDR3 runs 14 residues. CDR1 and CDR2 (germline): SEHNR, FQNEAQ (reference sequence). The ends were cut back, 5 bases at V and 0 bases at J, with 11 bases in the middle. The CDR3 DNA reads TGTGCCAGCAGCGTACGAGGAAACTCCTACGAGCAGTACTTC. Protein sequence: CASSVRGNSYEQYF.

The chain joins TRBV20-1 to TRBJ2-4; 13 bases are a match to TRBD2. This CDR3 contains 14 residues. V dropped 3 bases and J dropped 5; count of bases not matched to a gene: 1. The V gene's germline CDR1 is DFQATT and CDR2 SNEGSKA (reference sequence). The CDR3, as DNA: TGCAGTGCTAGTACTAGCGGGGGGGAAAACATTCAGTACTTC. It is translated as CSASTSGGENIQYF.

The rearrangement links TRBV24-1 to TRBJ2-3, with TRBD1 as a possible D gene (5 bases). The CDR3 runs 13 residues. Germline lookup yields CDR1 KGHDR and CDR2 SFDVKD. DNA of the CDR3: TGTGCTACCGGCGACAGAATCACAGATACGCAGTATTTT. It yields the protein CATGDRITDTQYF.